This T cell receptor (beta chain) is drawn from a study of T cells after yellow fever vaccination. The CDR3 covers 17 residues. Germline CDR1 LGHDT, CDR2 YNNKEL (reference sequence). Trimming removed 1 base from V and 0 bases from J; junction bases left unmatched: 6. This clonotype was seen at least ten times. TCRdb reprocessed the 5' RACE reads via MiXCR and lists one record per CDR3 protein. The data contain a few hundred thousand distinct CDR3 sequences, roughly 4% of them singletons. This receptor was identified in a young man who received the YFV17D yellow fever vaccine. Specimen: PBMCs, collected on the day of the yellow fever booster vaccination. The V call is TRBV3-1, the J call TRBJ2-1; 7 bases line up with TRBD2. The CDR3 region has the DNA TGTGCCAGCAGCCAAGCAAGCGGGGATAGCTCCTACAATGAGCAGTTCTTC. Translated: CASSQASGDSSYNEQFF.